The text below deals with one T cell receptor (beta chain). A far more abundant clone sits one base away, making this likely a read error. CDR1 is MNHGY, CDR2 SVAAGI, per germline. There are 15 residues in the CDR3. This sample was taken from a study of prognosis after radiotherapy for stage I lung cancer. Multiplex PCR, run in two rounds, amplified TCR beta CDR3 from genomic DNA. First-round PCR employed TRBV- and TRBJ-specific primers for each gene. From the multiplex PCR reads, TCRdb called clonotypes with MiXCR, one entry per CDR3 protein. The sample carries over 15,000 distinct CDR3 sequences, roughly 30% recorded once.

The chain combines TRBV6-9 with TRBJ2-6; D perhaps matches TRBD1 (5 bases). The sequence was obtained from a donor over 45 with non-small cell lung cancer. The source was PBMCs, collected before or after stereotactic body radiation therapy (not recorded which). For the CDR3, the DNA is TGTGCCAGAAGTTACGACAGCTCTGGGGCCGACGTCCTGACTTTC. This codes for CARSYDSSGADVLTF.